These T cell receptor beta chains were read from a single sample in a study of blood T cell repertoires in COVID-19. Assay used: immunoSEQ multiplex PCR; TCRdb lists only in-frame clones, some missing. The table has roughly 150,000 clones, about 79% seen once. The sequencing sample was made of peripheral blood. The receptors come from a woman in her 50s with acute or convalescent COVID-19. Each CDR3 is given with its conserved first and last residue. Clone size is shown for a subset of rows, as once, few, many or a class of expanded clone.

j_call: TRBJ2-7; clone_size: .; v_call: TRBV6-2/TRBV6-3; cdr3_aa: CASSSLTGQGVYEQYF
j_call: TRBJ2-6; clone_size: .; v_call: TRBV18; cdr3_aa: CASSQGGTGANVLTF
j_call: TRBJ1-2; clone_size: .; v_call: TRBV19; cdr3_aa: CASTKQGTNYGYTF
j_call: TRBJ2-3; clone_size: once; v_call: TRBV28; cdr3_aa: CASRGSTDTQYF
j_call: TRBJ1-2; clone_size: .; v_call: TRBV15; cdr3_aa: CATSEKRQDGYTF
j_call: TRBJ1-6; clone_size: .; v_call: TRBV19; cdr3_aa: CASSIWGENSPLHF
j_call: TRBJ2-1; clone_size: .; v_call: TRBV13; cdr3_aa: CASSSSSGSSYNEQFF
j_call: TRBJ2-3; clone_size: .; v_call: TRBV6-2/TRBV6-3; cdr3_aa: CASSIKSLGGADTQYF
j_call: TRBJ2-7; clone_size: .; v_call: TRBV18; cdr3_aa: CASSLLQSSYEQYF
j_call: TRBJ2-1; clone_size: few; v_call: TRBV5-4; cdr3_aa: CASGSTYNEQFF
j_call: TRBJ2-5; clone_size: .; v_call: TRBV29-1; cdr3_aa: CSVGPSGQRQETQYF
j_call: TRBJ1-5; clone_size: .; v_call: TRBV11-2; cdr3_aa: CASSLGAYQPQHF
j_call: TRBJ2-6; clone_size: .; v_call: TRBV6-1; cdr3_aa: CASSAQTGTLSGANVLTF
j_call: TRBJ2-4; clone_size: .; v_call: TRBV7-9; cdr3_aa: CASTRGALNIQYF
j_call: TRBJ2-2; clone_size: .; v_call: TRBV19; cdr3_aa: CASSQAGGWTGELFF
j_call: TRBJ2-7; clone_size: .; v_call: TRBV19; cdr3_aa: CASSIVAGGGSYEQYF
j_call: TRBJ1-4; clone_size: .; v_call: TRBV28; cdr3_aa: CASSFTDSLEKLFF
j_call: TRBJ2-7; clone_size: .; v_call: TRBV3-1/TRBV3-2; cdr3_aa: CASSPGVLGTGYF
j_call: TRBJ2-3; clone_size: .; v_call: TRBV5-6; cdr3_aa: CASSWGLAGGPRWTDTQYF
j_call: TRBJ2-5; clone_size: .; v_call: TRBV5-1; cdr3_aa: CASSLELGGTTQYF
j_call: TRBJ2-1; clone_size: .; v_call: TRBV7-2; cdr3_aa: CASSLLLAGGLFF
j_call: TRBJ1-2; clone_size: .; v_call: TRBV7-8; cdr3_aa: CASSRRGTDGYTF
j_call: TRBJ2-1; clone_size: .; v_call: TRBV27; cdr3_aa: CASSSNRVNNEQFF
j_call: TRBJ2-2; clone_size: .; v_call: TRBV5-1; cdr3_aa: CASSPGTGDGELFF
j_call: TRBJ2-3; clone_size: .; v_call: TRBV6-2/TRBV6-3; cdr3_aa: CASSYGQTQYF
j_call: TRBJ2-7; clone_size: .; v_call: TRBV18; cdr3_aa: CASSPRQGSLDEQYF
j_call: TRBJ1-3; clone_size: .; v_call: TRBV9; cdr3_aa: CASSVEQGTGNTIYF
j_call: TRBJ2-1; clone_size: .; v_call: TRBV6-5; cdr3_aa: CASSYLAGGGSGEQFF
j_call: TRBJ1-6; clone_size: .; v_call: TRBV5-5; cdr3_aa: CASSLGAAEGSPLHF
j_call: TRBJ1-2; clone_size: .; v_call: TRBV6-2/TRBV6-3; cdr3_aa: CASSYSRVYGYTF
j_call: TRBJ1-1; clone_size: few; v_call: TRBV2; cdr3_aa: CASSPRQSEAFF
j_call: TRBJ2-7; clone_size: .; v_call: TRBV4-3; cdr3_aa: CASSRKGERQYF
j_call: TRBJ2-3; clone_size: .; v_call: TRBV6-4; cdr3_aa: CASSDSVQGKATQYF
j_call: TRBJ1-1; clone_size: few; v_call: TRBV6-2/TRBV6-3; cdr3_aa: CASSYIMNTEAFF
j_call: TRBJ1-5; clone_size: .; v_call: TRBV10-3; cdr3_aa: CAISETTGQHQPQHF
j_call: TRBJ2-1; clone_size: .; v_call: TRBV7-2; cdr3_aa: CASSLGTENEQFF
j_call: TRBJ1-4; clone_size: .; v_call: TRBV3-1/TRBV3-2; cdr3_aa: CASSPQSEKLFF
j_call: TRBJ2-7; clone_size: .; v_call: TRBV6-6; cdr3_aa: CASSYVGTVSYEQYF
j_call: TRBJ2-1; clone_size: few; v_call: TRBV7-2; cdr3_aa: CASRQSGGVSHEQFF
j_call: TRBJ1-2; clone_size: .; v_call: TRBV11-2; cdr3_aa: CASSPTGVNYGYTF
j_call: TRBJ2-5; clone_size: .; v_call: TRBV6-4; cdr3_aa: CASSGRQFPQETQYF
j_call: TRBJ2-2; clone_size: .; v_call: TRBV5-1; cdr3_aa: CASGRTADTGELFF
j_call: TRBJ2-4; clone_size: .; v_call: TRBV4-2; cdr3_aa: CASSQERDRDIQYF
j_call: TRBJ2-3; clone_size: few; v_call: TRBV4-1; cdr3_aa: CASSQDQGLAGGPDTQYF
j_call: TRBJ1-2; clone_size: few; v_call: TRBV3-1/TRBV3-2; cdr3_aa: CASGVRQGGLYTF
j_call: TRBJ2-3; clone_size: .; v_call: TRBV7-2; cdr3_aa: CASSFIGSIDTQYF
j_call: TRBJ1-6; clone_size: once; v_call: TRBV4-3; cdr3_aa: CASSQDVRDRASPLHF
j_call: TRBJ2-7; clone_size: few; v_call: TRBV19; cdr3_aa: CASSQQGQGTYEQYF
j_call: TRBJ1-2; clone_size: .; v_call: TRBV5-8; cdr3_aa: CASSFQPGQGYGYTF
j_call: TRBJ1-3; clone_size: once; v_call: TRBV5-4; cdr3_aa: CASSLWEAAGNTIYF
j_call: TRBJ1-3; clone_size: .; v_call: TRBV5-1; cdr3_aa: CASSLGDRVSGNTIYF
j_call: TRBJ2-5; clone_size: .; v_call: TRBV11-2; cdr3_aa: CASSFNGGETQYF
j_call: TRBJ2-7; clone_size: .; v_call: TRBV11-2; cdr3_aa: CASSRLAGASAYEQYF
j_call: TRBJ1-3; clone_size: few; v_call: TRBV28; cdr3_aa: CASSNPGLSSGNTIYF
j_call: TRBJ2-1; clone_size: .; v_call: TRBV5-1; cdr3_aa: CASSGSGAGGYNEQFF
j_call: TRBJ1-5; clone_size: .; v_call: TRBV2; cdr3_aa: CASSEVGARGSNQPQHF
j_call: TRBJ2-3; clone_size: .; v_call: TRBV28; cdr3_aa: CASSFLSSGVYTDTQYF
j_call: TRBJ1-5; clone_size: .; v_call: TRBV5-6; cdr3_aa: CASSFRQSNQPQHF
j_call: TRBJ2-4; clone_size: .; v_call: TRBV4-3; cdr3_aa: CASSQVGGPGLAKNIQYF